Presented here are 28 T cell receptor beta chains from one specimen sequenced in a study of beta chain features in type 1 diabetes. Findings and limits, study-wide: In every one of the four CD4+ subsets, TCRB CDR3s were moderately but significantly shorter in Type 1 diabetes patients.

No antigens are known for them. The whole isolated RNA underwent reverse transcription, so sequencing captured expressed TCRB transcripts. TCRdb's copy holds only in-frame clones and misses some; the assay was immunoSEQ multiplex PCR. The sample shows around 40,000 clones, around 71% of them seen only once. The specimen was Tregs from blood. Source of these receptors: a young woman with type 1 diabetes.

The genes are TRBV4-1 and TRBJ2-7; D ambiguous. This CDR3 is built from 13 residues. CDR1 is MGHRA and CDR2 is YSYEKL in the germline V gene. Trimming took off 1 base at V and 9 bases at J, with 13 bases between the two ends. Here the CDR3 DNA reads TGCGCCAGCAGCCAAGCCCCTTCCTCCGTGCAGTACTTC. It codes for CASSQAPSSVQYF.

The genes are TRBV4-2 and TRBJ2-1; the D gene is possibly TRBD2 (6 bases). Trimming shortened V by 2 bases and J by 0 bases, and 14 bases separated the two germline ends. The CDR3 covers 17 residues. In germline, CDR1 is LGHNA, CDR2 YNFKEQ. CDR3: CASSQSGWRGSYNEQFF. The DNA of the CDR3 is TGTGCCAGCAGCCAAAGCGGGTGGAGGGGCTCCTACAATGAGCAGTTCTTC.

V gene TRBV19 combines with J gene TRBJ2-3; D possibly corresponds to TRBD1 (6 bases). The CDR3 sequence is 15 residues long. With 3 bases removed from V and 6 bases from J, the gap between germline ends came to 16 bases. Germline values: CDR1 LNHDA, CDR2 SQIVND (reference sequence). The CDR3 DNA reads as TGTGCCAGTAGTATTTGGGCAGGGGACCATGATACGCAGTATTTT. Protein: CASSIWAGDHDTQYF. Full variable domain (rest looked up from reference TRBV19 and TRBJ2-3): DGGITQSPKYLFRKEGQNVTLSCEQNLNHDAMYWYRQDPGQGLRLIYYSQIVNDFQKGDIAEGYSVSREKKESFPLTVTSAQKNPTAFYLCASSIWAGDHDTQYFGPGTRLTVL.

The J gene is TRBJ2-7, the V gene TRBV28; 7 nucleotides align to TRBD1. From germline, CDR1 is MDHEN and CDR2 SYDVKM. This CDR3 is built from 14 residues. Trimming removed 6 bases from V and 4 bases from J; junction bases left unmatched: 9. This CDR3 is CASRSPGQRYEQYF. In nucleotides, the CDR3 is TGTGCCAGCAGATCTCCGGGACAGCGGTACGAGCAGTACTTC.

The rearrangement links TRBV7-8 to TRBJ2-3; 9 positions match TRBD2. The CDR3 totals 16 residues. In germline, CDR1 is SGHVS, CDR2 FQNEAQ. The junction had 15 bases not matched to a gene; V was cut back by 0 bases and J by 14 bases. This chain's CDR3 is CASSLASPMGGRALYF. The CDR3 DNA reads as TGTGCCAGCAGCTTAGCCTCCCCTATGGGCGGGAGGGCCCTGTATTTT.

J is TRBJ1-2 and V is TRBV4-1; D not certain. Trimming pared 3 bases from V and 6 bases from J, leaving 14 bases between. The CDR3 is 14 residues long. Germline lookup yields CDR1 MGHRA and CDR2 YSYEKL. The CDR3 protein is CASSHEQVIHGYTF. As DNA, the CDR3 is TGCGCCAGCAGCCACGAGCAGGTGATCCATGGCTACACCTTC.

The genes are TRBV9 and TRBJ1-5; maybe TRBD1 (6 bases). The CDR3 consists of 15 residues. Trimming left V 3 bases short and J 0 bases short, with 10 bases between. CDR1 SGDLS and CDR2 YYNGEE come from the germline V gene. The CDR3 DNA reads as TGTGCCAGCAGCGCCGGGACACATAGCAATCAGCCCCAGCATTTT. This codes for CASSAGTHSNQPQHF. Full variable domain (remainder filled in from reference TRBV9 and TRBJ1-5): DSGVTQTPKHLITATGQRVTLRCSPRSGDLSVYWYQQSLDQGLQFLIQYYNGEERAKGNILERFSAQQFPDLHSELNLSSLELGDSALYFCASSAGTHSNQPQHFGDGTRLSIL.

The gene calls are TRBV5-1 and TRBJ1-2; 7 bases agree with TRBD1. The CDR3 length is 14 residues. Germline CDR1 SGHRS, CDR2 YFSETQ. V lost 5 bases and J lost 3; bases outside the gene matches: 7. The CDR3 loop is CASRDLGTDYGYTF. The DNA for the CDR3 is TGCGCCAGCAGGGATTTAGGGACAGACTATGGCTACACCTTC. The full variable domain, rest sourced from reference TRBV5-1 and TRBJ1-2, is KAGVTQTPRYLIKTRGQQVTLSCSPISGHRSVSWYQQTPGQGLQFLFEYFSETQRNKGNFPGRFSGRQFSNSRSEMNVSTLELGDSALYLCASRDLGTDYGYTFGSGTRLTVV.

The rearrangement uses TRBV4-3 and TRBJ1-6, with TRBD1 matching over 7 bases. Germline V CDR1 and CDR2: LGHNA, YSLEER. The ends lost 3 bases at V and 7 bases at J; junction bases unmatched: 0. This CDR3 contains 13 residues. CDR3 in amino acids: CASSQDRNSPLHF. DNA of the CDR3: TGCGCCAGCAGCCAGGACAGGAATTCACCCCTCCACTTT.

This sequence joins TRBV28 and TRBJ1-5; TRBD1 might be the D (5 bases). Germline CDR1 MDHEN, CDR2 SYDVKM. The ends were cut back, 2 bases at V and 5 bases at J, with 10 bases in the middle. The CDR3 is 14 amino acids. CDR3 nucleotide sequence: TGTGCCAGCAGTTTACTCAGGGCTCATCAGCCCCAGCATTTT. This translates into CASSLLRAHQPQHF.

This rearrangement joins TRBV6-5 to TRBJ2-7; 11 bases are shared with TRBD2. The junction had 4 bases not matched to a gene; V was cut back by 6 bases and J by 3 bases. In germline, CDR1 is MNHEY, CDR2 SVGAGI. The CDR3 loop spans 14 amino acids. This CDR3 reads CASRTTSGNYEQYF. Written as DNA, the CDR3 is TGTGCCAGCAGGACGACTAGCGGGAACTACGAGCAGTACTTC.

Only a few counts were recorded for this clone. The V and J genes are TRBV5-1 and TRBJ2-7; D is possibly TRBD1 (5 bases). V shed 2 bases and J shed 2 bases, with 11 bases lying between them. The germline V gene has CDR1 SGHRS and CDR2 YFSETQ. The CDR3 has 14 residues. The CDR3 protein is CASSFRGFTYEQYF. The CDR3 DNA reads as TGCGCCAGCAGCTTTAGGGGATTCACCTACGAGCAGTACTTC.

The rearrangement links TRBV4-2 to TRBJ1-1; a weak D match, TRBD1 (6 bases). The V gene lost 1 base and the J gene lost 11 bases, with 11 bases spanning the gap. Germline V gene sequence: CDR1 LGHNA, CDR2 YNFKEQ. The CDR3 contains 12 residues. CDR3 DNA sequence: TGTGCCAGCAGCCAAGTGGGGGCGACGGCTTTCTTT. Protein product: CASSQVGATAFF.

This clone showed up just once. V usage is TRBV2 and J usage is TRBJ2-7; 8 bases align to TRBD1. V lost 3 bases to trimming and J lost 6 bases; unmatched junction nucleotides: 4. CDR3 length equals 13 residues. The germline CDR1 and CDR2 sequences are SNHLY and FYNNEI. The CDR3 loop is CASSDGQGLEQYF. The CDR3 DNA reads as TGTGCCAGCAGTGACGGACAGGGTCTCGAGCAGTACTTC. Variable domain in full (rest from reference TRBV2 and TRBJ2-7): EPEVTQTPSHQVTQMGQEVILRCVPISNHLYFYWYRQILGQKVEFLVSFYNNEISEKSEIFDDQFSVERPDGSNFTLKIRSTKLEDSAMYFCASSDGQGLEQYFGPGTRLTVT.

CDR3 DNA sequence: TGTGCCAGCAGCCGACAGTCTTCCTACAATGAGCAGTTCTTC. Its protein product is CASSRQSSYNEQFF. The genes are TRBV7-9 and TRBJ2-1; TRBD1 might be the D (5 bases). The germline V and J ends were trimmed by 5 bases and 1 base, with 9 bases remaining between them. The CDR3 covers 14 residues. The germline V gene has CDR1 SEHNR and CDR2 FQNEAQ (reference sequence).

The genes are TRBV19 and TRBJ2-5; 8 bases are shared with TRBD1. The CDR3 sequence is 13 residues long. Germline CDR1 is LNHDA and CDR2 is SQIVND (reference sequence). Losses at the gene ends were 6 bases for V and 6 bases for J; bases not matched to a gene: 6. CDR3 DNA sequence: TGTGCCAGTAGACTTCAGGGGGCGAAGACCCAGTACTTC. Amino acid sequence: CASRLQGAKTQYF.

This chain links TRBV4-1 with TRBJ2-3, with D maybe TRBD2 (7 bases). CDR1 is MGHRA, CDR2 YSYEKL, per germline. V lost 5 bases and J lost 3, with 24 bases in between. The CDR3 consists of 18 residues. The CDR3 region is CASSYFPSRGGLTDTQYF. CDR3 in DNA: TGCGCCAGCAGCTACTTCCCCTCGAGGGGGGGATTAACAGATACGCAGTATTTT.

CDR3 in DNA: TGTGCCAGCAGTTACTATAGCGGAAACACCGGGGAGCTGTTTTTT. Amino acids: CASSYYSGNTGELFF. The chain is built from TRBV6-5 and TRBJ2-2; D is possibly TRBD2 (6 bases). V was shortened by 1 base and J by 2 bases, with 8 bases between the two germline ends. Looked up from germline, CDR1 is MNHEY and CDR2 is SVGAGI. CDR3 length: 15 residues.

The J gene is TRBJ2-5, the V gene TRBV6-6; a weak D match, TRBD2 (5 bases). CDR3 length: 13 residues. Trimming pared 8 bases from V and 5 bases from J, leaving 15 bases between. The germline gives CDR1 MNHNY, CDR2 SVGAGI (reference sequence). The CDR3 DNA reads as TGTGCCAGCGTCGGACCTAGGAGGGAGACCCAGTACTTC. Translated, it gives CASVGPRRETQYF.

CDR3 amino acids: CASSLRQGAHSYEQYF. As DNA, the CDR3 is TGTGCCAGCTCACTGCGACAGGGGGCTCATTCCTACGAGCAGTACTTC. The genes are TRBV18 and TRBJ2-7; 10 bases agree with TRBD1. The CDR3 contains 16 residues. Germline lookup yields CDR1 KGHSH and CDR2 LQKENI. With V trimmed by 4 bases and J by 1 base, 7 bases remained unmatched.

CDR3 nucleotides: TGTGCCATCAGTGAGGGGATAGGAGGGCCCGGGGCCAACGTCCTGACTTTC. It codes for CAISEGIGGPGANVLTF. The V call is TRBV10-3, the J call TRBJ2-6; D is perhaps TRBD2 (6 bases). Trimming took 2 bases from V and 4 from J, leaving 15 bases between them. Per germline, CDR1 ENHRY and CDR2 SYGVKD. CDR3 length: 17 amino acids.

V gene TRBV6-1 combines with J gene TRBJ2-7, with TRBD2 as a possible D gene (6 bases). The CDR3 extends over 13 amino acids. CDR1 is MNHNS, CDR2 SASEGT, per germline. V lost 7 bases and J 4 bases, leaving 14 bases between the germline ends. The CDR3 is CASTPGLRYEQYF. The CDR3 coding sequence is TGTGCCAGCACCCCGGGACTCCGGTACGAGCAGTACTTC.

V and J are TRBV9 and TRBJ2-7; 9 bases align to TRBD1. The CDR3 is made up of 17 amino acids. V lost 0 bases, J lost 5 bases, and 12 bases stayed unmatched. Germline V gives CDR1 SGDLS, CDR2 YYNGEE. This CDR3 reads CASSVVGQGTGIDEQYF. CDR3 bases: TGTGCCAGCAGCGTAGTCGGACAGGGGACAGGGATCGACGAGCAGTACTTC.

This chain's CDR3 is CASSLRGGNSPLHF. CDR3 nucleotide sequence: TGTGCCAGCAGTTTACGGGGGGGTAATTCACCCCTCCACTTT. V is TRBV6-5 and J is TRBJ1-6; perhaps TRBD1 as D (5 bases). The CDR3 contains 14 residues. Deletions cut 4 bases from V and 6 bases from J, with 10 bases between. CDR1 is MNHEY and CDR2 is SVGAGI in the germline V gene.

This chain connects TRBV18 to TRBJ1-1; unclear D gene. Germline loops: CDR1 KGHSH, CDR2 LQKENI. Deletions cut 3 bases from V and 6 bases from J, with 14 bases between. The CDR3 contains 14 residues. The CDR3 DNA sequence: TGTGCCAGCTCACCTTGGTCAGAAGTCTCTGAAGCTTTCTTT. As protein: CASSPWSEVSEAFF.

The chain combines TRBV4-2 with TRBJ2-7, with D perhaps TRBD1 (5 bases). CDR1 and CDR2 (germline): LGHNA, YNFKEQ. The CDR3 contains 14 residues. With 4 bases removed from V and 0 bases from J, the gap between germline ends came to 10 bases. CDR3 sequence (DNA): TGTGCCAGCAGCCCGACAGTAGTCTCCTACGAGCAGTACTTC. Its protein product is CASSPTVVSYEQYF.

The chain is built from TRBV2 and TRBJ1-2; D remains unclear. Trimming removed 2 bases at V and 4 bases at J, with 8 bases between. Per the germline V gene, CDR1 is SNHLY and CDR2 is FYNNEI. This CDR3 is built from 13 residues. CDR3 sequence (DNA): TGTGCCAGCAGTGAAAGATCCGGCTATGGCTACACCTTC. Encoded protein: CASSERSGYGYTF.

This chain connects TRBV18 to TRBJ1-2, with 8 bases identical to TRBD1. The germline V gene has CDR1 KGHSH and CDR2 LQKENI. This CDR3 spans 14 amino acids. V lost 3 bases to trimming and J lost 7 bases; unmatched junction nucleotides: 7. CDR3 sequence: CASSPQGALGGYTF. The CDR3 DNA is TGTGCCAGCTCACCGCAGGGGGCCTTAGGTGGCTACACCTTC.